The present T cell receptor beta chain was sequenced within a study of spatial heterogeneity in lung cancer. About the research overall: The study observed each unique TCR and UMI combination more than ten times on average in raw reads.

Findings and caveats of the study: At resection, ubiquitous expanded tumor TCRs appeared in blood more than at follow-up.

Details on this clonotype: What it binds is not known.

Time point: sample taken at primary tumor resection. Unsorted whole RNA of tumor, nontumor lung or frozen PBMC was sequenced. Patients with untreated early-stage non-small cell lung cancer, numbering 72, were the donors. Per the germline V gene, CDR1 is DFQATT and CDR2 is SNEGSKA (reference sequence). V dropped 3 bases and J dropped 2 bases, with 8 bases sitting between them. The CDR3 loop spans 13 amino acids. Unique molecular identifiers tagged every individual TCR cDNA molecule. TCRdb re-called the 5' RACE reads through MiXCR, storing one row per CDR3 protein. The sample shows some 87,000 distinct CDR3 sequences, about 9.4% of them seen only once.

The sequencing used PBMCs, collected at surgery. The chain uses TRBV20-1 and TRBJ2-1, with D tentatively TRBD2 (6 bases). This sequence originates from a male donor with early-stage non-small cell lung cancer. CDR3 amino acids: CSASGSTYNEQFF. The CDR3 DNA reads TGCAGTGCTAGCGGGAGCACCTACAATGAGCAGTTCTTC.